This record looks at one T cell receptor (beta chain) sequence and its context. Antigen: not known. The data were taken from a study of shared clonotypes between healthy human individuals. Across the study: Contributing individuals were two females and three males aged 18 to 49. Findings of the study overall: Rarefaction demonstrated incomplete sorted-subset sequencing despite large depth. Generation probabilities were higher for clonotypes shared across all four sorted-subset donors than for unshared ones. Relative to memory subsets, naive subsets generally showed larger estimated richness.

Some clones are missing from TCRdb's copy, which holds only in-frame ones; the method was immunoSEQ multiplex PCR. This repertoire shows around 1.1 million clones, approximately 77% found once; its top ten account for almost 0.9%. V lost 5 bases, J lost 5 bases, and 15 bases lay in between. Per germline, CDR1 SGHRS and CDR2 YFSETQ. The CDR3 length is 14 residues. The sequencing input was memory CD4+ T cells from PBMCs. Subset of the sample: CD45RA-negative fraction. The rearrangement joins TRBV5-1 to TRBJ2-3, with D perhaps TRBD2 (6 bases). The sequence came from a man between 18 and 29 years old in good health. Some clones in this sample may be carry-over from other donors' samples. This chain's CDR3 is CASSGAGKRDTQYF. CDR3 DNA: TGCGCCAGCAGTGGTGCGGGAAAGAGAGATACGCAGTATTTT. Full variable domain (rest looked up from reference TRBV5-1 and TRBJ2-3): KAGVTQTPRYLIKTRGQQVTLSCSPISGHRSVSWYQQTPGQGLQFLFEYFSETQRNKGNFPGRFSGRQFSNSRSEMNVSTLELGDSALYLCASSGAGKRDTQYFGPGTRLTVL.